This TCR beta chain stems from a study of T cells in Graves' hyperthyroidism and ophthalmopathy. Per the germline V gene, CDR1 is SGHTA and CDR2 is FQGTGA. Trimming took 2 bases from V and 8 from J, leaving 16 bases between them. This CDR3 is 15 amino acids long. This clonotype was counted a few times. What was amplified from RNA transcripts were TCR beta CDR3 regions. During a first-round RT-PCR of the TCR CDR3, the HTBI primer set was used. MiXCR, run by TCRdb on the multiplex PCR reads, gives a single entry per CDR3 protein. The sample includes about half a million distinct CDR3 sequences, approximately 22% of them seen just once.

The clonotype originates from a woman aged 70 to 79 with Graves' ophthalmopathy. The sequencing sample was made of blood. J is TRBJ2-1 and V is TRBV7-3, with D perhaps TRBD1 (6 bases). The CDR3, as DNA: TGTGCCAGCAGCTTAGAAGGGGGTGGGGGAGATGAGCAGTTCTTC. Translated, it gives CASSLEGGGGDEQFF.